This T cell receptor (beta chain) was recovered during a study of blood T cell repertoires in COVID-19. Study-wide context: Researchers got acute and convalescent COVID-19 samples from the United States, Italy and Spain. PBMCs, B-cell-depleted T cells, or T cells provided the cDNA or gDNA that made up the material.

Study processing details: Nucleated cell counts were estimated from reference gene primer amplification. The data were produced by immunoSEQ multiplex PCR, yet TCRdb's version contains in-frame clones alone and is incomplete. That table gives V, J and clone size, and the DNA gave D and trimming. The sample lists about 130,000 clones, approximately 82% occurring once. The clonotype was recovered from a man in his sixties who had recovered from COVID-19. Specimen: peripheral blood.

As DNA, the CDR3 is TGTGCCAGCTCATCCAGAAGACAGGCCAGATTAGAGTATGGCTACACCTTC. Translating it yields CASSSRRQARLEYGYTF. The chain has TRBV18 and TRBJ1-2; tentatively, D is TRBD1 (6 bases). Between the trimmed V and J ends, which lost 5 bases and 5 bases, there was a span of 24 bases. CDR3 length equals 17 residues. Germline assignment: CDR1 KGHSH and CDR2 LQKENI.